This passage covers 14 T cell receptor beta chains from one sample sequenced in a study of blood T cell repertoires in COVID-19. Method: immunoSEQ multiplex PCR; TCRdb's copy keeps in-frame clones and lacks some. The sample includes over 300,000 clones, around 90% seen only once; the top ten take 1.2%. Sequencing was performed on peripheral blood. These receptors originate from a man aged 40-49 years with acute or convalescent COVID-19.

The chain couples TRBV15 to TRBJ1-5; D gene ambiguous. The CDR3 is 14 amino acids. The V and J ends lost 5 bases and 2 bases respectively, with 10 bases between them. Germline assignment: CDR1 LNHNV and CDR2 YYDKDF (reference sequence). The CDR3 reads CATSLRGRNQPQHF. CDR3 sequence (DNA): TGTGCCACCAGCCTCCGAGGGCGCAATCAGCCCCAGCATTTT.

CDR3 region: CASSPPLDTYGYTF. CDR3 bases: TGCGCCAGCAGCCCCCCACTAGACACCTATGGCTACACCTTC. The chain uses TRBV5-1 and TRBJ1-2; D is unclear. CDR1 and CDR2 from the germline V gene are SGHRS and YFSETQ. V gave up 4 bases and J gave up 4 bases, with 14 bases separating them. The CDR3 is 14 residues long.

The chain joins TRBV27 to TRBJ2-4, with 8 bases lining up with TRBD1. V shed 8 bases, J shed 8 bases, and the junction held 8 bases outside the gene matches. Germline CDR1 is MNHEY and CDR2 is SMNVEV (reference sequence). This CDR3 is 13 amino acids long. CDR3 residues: CASSFTGGYIQYF. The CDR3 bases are TGTGCCAGCTCTTTTACAGGGGGATACATTCAGTACTTC.

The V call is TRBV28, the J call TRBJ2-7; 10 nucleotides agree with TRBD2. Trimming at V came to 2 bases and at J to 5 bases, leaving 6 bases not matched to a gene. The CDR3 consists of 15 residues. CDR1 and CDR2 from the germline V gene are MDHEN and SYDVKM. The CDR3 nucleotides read TGTGCCAGCAGTTTACCCGGGACTAGCGAGCACGAGCAGTACTTC. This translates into CASSLPGTSEHEQYF.

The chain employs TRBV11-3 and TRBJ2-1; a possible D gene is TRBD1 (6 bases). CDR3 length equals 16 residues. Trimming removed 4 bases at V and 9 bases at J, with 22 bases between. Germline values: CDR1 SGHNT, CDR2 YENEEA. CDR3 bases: TGTGCCAGCAGCTCCCTAACAGGGAGTAAGACAGGTGAGCAGTTCTTC. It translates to CASSSLTGSKTGEQFF.

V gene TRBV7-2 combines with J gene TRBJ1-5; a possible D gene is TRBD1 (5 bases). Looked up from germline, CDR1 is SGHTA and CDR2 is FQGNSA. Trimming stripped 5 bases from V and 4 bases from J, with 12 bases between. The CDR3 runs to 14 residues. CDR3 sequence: CASSQGGGNQPQHF. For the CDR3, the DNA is TGTGCCAGCAGCCAGGGCGGGGGAAATCAGCCCCAGCATTTT.

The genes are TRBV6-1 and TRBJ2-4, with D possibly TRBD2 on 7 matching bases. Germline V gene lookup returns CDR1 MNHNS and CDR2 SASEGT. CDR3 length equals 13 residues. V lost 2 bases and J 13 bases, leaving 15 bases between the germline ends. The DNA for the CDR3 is TGTGCCAGCAGTGAAAGCGGGGAGGACAGACAGTACTTC. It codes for CASSESGEDRQYF.

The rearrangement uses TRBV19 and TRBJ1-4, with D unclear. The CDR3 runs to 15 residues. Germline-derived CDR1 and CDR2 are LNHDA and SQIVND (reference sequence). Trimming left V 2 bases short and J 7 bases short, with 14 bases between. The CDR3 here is CASSIPWAESEKLFF. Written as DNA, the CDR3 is TGTGCCAGTAGTATACCATGGGCCGAGAGTGAAAAACTGTTTTTT.

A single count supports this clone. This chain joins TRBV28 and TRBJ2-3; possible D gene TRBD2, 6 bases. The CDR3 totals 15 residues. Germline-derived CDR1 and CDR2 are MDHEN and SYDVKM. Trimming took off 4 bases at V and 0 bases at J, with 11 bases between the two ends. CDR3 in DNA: TGTGCCAGCAGTTCGGGACTTGTTAGCACAGATACGCAGTATTTT. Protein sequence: CASSSGLVSTDTQYF. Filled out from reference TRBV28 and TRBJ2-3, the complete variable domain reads DVKVTQSSRYLVKRTGEKVFLECVQDMDHENMFWYRQDPGLGLRLIYFSYDVKMKEKGDIPEGYSVSREKKERFSLILESASTNQTSMYLCASSSGLVSTDTQYFGPGTRLTVL.

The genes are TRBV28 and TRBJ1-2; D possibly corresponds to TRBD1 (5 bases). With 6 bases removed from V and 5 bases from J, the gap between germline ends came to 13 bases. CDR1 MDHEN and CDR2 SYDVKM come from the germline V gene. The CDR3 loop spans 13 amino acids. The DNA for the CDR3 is TGTGCCAGCAGCGCGATTGGGGGGTATGGCTACACCTTC. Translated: CASSAIGGYGYTF.

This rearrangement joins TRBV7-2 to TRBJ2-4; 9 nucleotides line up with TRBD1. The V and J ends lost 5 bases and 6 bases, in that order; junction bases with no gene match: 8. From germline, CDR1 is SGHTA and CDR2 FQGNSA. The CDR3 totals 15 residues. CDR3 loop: CASSLQGQGRNIQYF. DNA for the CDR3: TGTGCCAGCAGCCTCCAAGGACAGGGGAGAAACATTCAGTACTTC.

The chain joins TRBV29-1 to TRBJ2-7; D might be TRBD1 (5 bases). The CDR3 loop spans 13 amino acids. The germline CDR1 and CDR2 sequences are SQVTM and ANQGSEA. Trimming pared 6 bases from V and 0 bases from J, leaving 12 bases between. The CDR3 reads CSVEKDNSYEQYF. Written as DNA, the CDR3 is TGCAGCGTCGAAAAGGACAACTCCTACGAGCAGTACTTC.

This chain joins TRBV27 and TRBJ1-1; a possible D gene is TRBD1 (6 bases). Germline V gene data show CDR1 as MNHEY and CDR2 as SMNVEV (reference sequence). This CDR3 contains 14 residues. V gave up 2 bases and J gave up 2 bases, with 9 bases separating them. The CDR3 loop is CASSLGGGNTEAFF. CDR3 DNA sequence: TGTGCCAGCAGTTTAGGCGGGGGCAACACTGAAGCTTTCTTT.

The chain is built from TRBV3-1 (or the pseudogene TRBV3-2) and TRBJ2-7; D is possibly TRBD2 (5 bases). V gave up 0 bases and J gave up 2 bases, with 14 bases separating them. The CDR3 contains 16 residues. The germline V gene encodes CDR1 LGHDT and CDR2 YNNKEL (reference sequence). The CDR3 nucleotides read TGTGCCAGCAGCCAAGATGTTAGCGCCGTCACCTACGAGCAGTACTTC. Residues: CASSQDVSAVTYEQYF.